The rows below give T cell receptor beta chains drawn from one sample of a study of blood T cell repertoires in COVID-19. The method was immunoSEQ multiplex PCR; TCRdb's version includes in-frame clones alone and lacks a portion of them. The table has approximately 44,000 clones, about nine tenths seen once. Material for sequencing was peripheral blood. The origin of the receptors is a man in his sixties with active COVID-19. CDR3s include the opening cysteine and the closing phenylalanine or tryptophan.

V gene	J gene	CDR3 protein
TRBV29-1	TRBJ2-3	CSVALRATDTQYF
TRBV5-1	TRBJ2-1	CASSYGTGRGQFF
TRBV13	TRBJ2-3	CASSSLGLGTRETDTQYF
TRBV19	TRBJ1-1	CASHWGGVGDTEAFF
TRBV7-7	TRBJ2-1	CASSLAAGSYNEQFF
TRBV10-3	TRBJ2-1	CAISRTGNNEQFF
TRBV5-1	TRBJ2-1	CASSLASNEQFF
TRBV3-1/TRBV3-2	TRBJ2-3	CASSLYAGGVDTQYF
TRBV5-1	TRBJ1-1	CASSLEGAVDTEAFF
TRBV4-1	TRBJ2-3	CASSHRGLAGVHGSTDTQYF
TRBV18	TRBJ2-2	CASSPLGASGELFF
TRBV4-1	TRBJ2-7	CASSQAPGIYEQYF
TRBV5-1	TRBJ2-1	CASSETSGQVHNEQFF
TRBV29-1	TRBJ1-4	CSVRQGGEEKLFF
TRBV3-1/TRBV3-2	TRBJ2-1	CASSLGLVYNEQFF
TRBV19	TRBJ1-5	CASNTGTLYSNQPQHF
TRBV4-3	TRBJ1-2	CASSQDERANYGYTF
TRBV5-1	TRBJ2-2	CASSLGRTTGELFF
TRBV7-9	TRBJ1-1	CASRPTGPTEAFF
TRBV5-1	TRBJ2-7	CASTTSGAEQYF
TRBV28	TRBJ1-2	CASSLPGQGGYGYTF
TRBV7-3	TRBJ2-2	CASSSPGEIVTGELFF